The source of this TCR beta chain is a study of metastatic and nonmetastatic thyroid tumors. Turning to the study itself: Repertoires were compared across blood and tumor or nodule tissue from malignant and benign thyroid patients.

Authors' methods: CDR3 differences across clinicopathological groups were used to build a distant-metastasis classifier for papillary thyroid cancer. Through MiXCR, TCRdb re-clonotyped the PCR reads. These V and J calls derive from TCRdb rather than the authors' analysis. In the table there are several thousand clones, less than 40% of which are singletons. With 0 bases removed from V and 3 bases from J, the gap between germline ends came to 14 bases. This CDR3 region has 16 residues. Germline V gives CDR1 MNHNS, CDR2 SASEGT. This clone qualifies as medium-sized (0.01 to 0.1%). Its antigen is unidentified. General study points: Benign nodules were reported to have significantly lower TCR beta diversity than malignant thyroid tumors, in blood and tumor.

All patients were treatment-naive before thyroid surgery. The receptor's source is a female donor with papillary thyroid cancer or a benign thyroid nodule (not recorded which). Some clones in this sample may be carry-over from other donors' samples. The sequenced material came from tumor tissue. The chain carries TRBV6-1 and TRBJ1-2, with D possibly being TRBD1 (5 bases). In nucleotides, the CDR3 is TGTGCCAGCAGTGAAGCCAATATGAACAGGTACTATGGCTACACCTTC. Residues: CASSEANMNRYYGYTF.